This T cell receptor beta chain was sequenced during a study of spatial heterogeneity in lung cancer. Time point described: sample taken at primary tumor resection. Unsorted tumor, nontumor lung tissue or cryopreserved PBMC supplied the whole RNA. Only a few counts were recorded for this clonotype. This CDR3 has 13 amino acids. Germline V gene sequence: CDR1 GTSNPN, CDR2 SVGIG (reference sequence). After removal of 4 bases from V and 4 bases from J, the junction contained 6 bases not matched to a gene. One entry per CDR3 protein, called by TCRdb with MiXCR from the 5' RACE reads. In the table there are roughly 80,000 distinct CDR3 sequences, roughly 12% of which are singletons.

The rearrangement links TRBV30 to TRBJ2-7; TRBD1 agrees at 8 bases. The material was PBMCs, obtained at surgery. The sequence derives from a male donor with early-stage non-small cell lung cancer. CDR3 in DNA: TGTGCCTGGACGGACAGGGAAGAGTACGAGCAGTACTTC. Translating it yields CAWTDREEYEQYF.